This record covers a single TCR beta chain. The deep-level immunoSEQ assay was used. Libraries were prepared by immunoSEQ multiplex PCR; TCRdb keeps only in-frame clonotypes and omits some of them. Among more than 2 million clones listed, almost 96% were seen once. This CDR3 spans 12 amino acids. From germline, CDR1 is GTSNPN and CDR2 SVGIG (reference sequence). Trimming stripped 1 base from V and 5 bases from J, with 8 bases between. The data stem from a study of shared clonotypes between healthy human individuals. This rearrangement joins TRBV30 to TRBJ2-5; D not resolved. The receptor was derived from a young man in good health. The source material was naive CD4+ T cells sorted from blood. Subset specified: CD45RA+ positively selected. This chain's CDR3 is CAWSARKETQYF. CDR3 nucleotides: TGTGCCTGGAGTGCGAGGAAGGAGACCCAGTACTTC.